These 23 T cell receptor beta chains were sequenced from one sample in a study of Graves' ophthalmopathy and Graves' hyperthyroidism. RNA transcripts were the source from which TCR beta CDR3 regions were amplified. A first-round RT-PCR used HTBI primers, followed by a second-round multiplex PCR. TCRdb reprocessed the multiplex PCR reads via MiXCR and lists one record per CDR3 protein. The sample includes around 670,000 distinct CDR3 sequences, roughly two fifths of them seen just once. Sequencing was performed on peripheral blood. These receptors were obtained from an adult man with Graves' ophthalmopathy.

In the case of this clonotype: Just one base apart from a much larger clone, this may be a read error. This sequence joins TRBV29-1 and TRBJ1-2; 9 bases agree with TRBD1. CDR1 SQVTM and CDR2 ANQGSEA come from the germline V gene. The CDR3 spans 13 residues. V was pared by 8 bases and J by 7 bases, with 11 bases of the junction left unmatched. CDR3 loop: CSIRGTGRFGYTF. CDR3 DNA: TGCAGCATCCGGGGGACAGGGCGTTTTGGCTACACCTTC.

The J gene is TRBJ2-7, the V gene TRBV25-1; 11 bases align to TRBD1. Germline V gives CDR1 MGHDK, CDR2 SYGVNS. V dropped 1 base and J dropped 4; count of bases not matched to a gene: 3. The CDR3 length is 15 residues. The CDR3 spells CASSEWDRGSYEQYF. Here the CDR3 DNA reads TGTGCCAGCAGTGAATGGGACAGGGGGTCGTACGAGCAGTACTTC.

Only a few counts were recorded for this clonotype. The conserved final phenylalanine or tryptophan is absent from the CDR3, which likely points to a read error. The chain uses TRBV7-2 and TRBJ1-1; possible D gene TRBD1, 5 bases. From germline, CDR1 is SGHTA and CDR2 FQGNSA. Between the trimmed V and J ends, which lost 9 bases and 1 base, there was a span of 12 bases. CDR3 length equals 13 residues. CDR3 loop: CASSPQGNTEAFL. Here the CDR3 DNA reads TGTGCCAGTAGTCCCCAGGGGAACACTGAAGCTTTCCTT.

A few counts support this clonotype. The chain uses TRBV24-1 and TRBJ1-5; 10 nucleotides agree with TRBD1. The CDR3 contains 15 residues. Germline V gene lookup returns CDR1 KGHDR and CDR2 SFDVKD. V dropped 11 bases and J dropped 1; count of bases not matched to a gene: 7. The CDR3 DNA reads TGTGCCAGCAGGACAGGGGGACTGAGCAATCAGCCCCAGCATTTT. It encodes CASRTGGLSNQPQHF.

In its sample, this clonotype was seen many times. V usage is TRBV7-8 and J usage is TRBJ2-5, with 9 bases that match TRBD1. This CDR3 spans 17 amino acids. Trimming removed 1 base from V and 2 bases from J; junction bases left unmatched: 8. The germline V gene has CDR1 SGHVS and CDR2 FQNEAQ. The CDR3 protein is CASSLGGPGTGQETQYF. Here the CDR3 DNA reads TGTGCCAGCAGCTTAGGCGGGCCTGGGACAGGGCAAGAGACCCAGTACTTC.

This clonotype was seen ten or more times. The chain combines TRBV29-1 with TRBJ1-1; a possible D gene is TRBD1 (5 bases). Germline CDR1 is SQVTM and CDR2 is ANQGSEA. This CDR3 has 11 amino acids. V was clipped by 6 bases and J by 3 bases, with 8 bases between them. The CDR3 DNA follows: TGCAGCGTCCAAGGGGACACTGAAGCTTTCTTT. Protein product: CSVQGDTEAFF.

This clonotype was detected a few times. This chain links TRBV7-2 with TRBJ1-6; D is uncertain. Trimming removed 1 base at V and 6 bases at J, with 10 bases between. Germline CDR1 is SGHTA and CDR2 is FQGNSA. The CDR3 runs 15 residues. The CDR3 bases are TGTGCCAGCAGCTTAGGACCAGGACCTAATTCACCCCTCCACTTT. This sequence encodes CASSLGPGPNSPLHF.

This chain connects TRBV3-1 to TRBJ2-5; tentative D call: TRBD2 (5 bases). This CDR3 is 14 amino acids long. In germline, CDR1 is LGHDT, CDR2 YNNKEL (reference sequence). Trimming left V 0 bases short and J 5 bases short, with 10 bases between. The CDR3 nucleotides read TGTGCCAGCAGCCAAGACTCTTGGGAGGAGACCCAGTACTTC. Its protein product is CASSQDSWEETQYF.

The gene calls are TRBV7-9 and TRBJ1-1, with 9 nucleotides matching TRBD1. With 3 bases clipped from V and 1 base from J, the junction kept 6 bases outside the gene matches. Per the germline V gene, CDR1 is SEHNR and CDR2 is FQNEAQ (reference sequence). The CDR3 is made up of 16 amino acids. The CDR3 sequence is CASSLDRGWRNTEAFF. The DNA for the CDR3 is TGTGCCAGCAGCTTGGACAGGGGTTGGCGGAACACTGAAGCTTTCTTT.

The chain uses TRBV20-1 and TRBJ1-5; weak D call: TRBD1 (5 bases). Germline V lookup: CDR1 DFQATT, CDR2 SNEGSKA (reference sequence). V lost 2 bases and J lost 7, with 21 bases in between. The CDR3 is made up of 16 amino acids. The CDR3 region has the DNA TGCAGTGCTAGACGTCCGGGACCGATAGCGGGGCAGCCCCAGCATTTT. Amino acid sequence: CSARRPGPIAGQPQHF.

The table lists this clonotype with a few counts. This rearrangement joins TRBV7-9 to TRBJ2-6; D is unclear. The CDR3 contains 16 residues. CDR1 SEHNR and CDR2 FQNEAQ come from the germline V gene (reference sequence). Trimming removed 2 bases at V and 0 bases at J, with 8 bases between. CDR3 in DNA: TGTGCCAGCAGCTTACTCGGAACCTCTGGGGCCAACGTCCTGACTTTC. Translated, it gives CASSLLGTSGANVLTF. The variable domain in full, with the rest retrieved from reference TRBV7-9 and TRBJ2-6, is DTGVSQNPRHKITKRGQNVTFRCDPISEHNRLYWYRQTLGQGPEFLTYFQNEAQLEKSRLLSDRFSAERPKGSFSTLEIQRTEQGDSAMYLCASSLLGTSGANVLTFGAGSRLTVL.

The chain links TRBV10-3 to TRBJ2-6; perhaps TRBD2 as D (5 bases). From germline, CDR1 is ENHRY and CDR2 SYGVKD. The CDR3 is 15 residues long. With 4 bases removed from V and 0 bases from J, the gap between germline ends came to 7 bases. The CDR3 coding sequence is TGTGCCATCAGTGTAGGGAGCTCTGGGGCCAACGTCCTGACTTTC. It translates to CAISVGSSGANVLTF.

The genes are TRBV25-1 and TRBJ2-2; possible D gene TRBD1, 6 bases. V dropped 6 bases and J dropped 5 bases, with 13 bases sitting between them. The CDR3 spans 14 residues. CDR1 MGHDK and CDR2 SYGVNS come from the germline V gene. This CDR3 reads CASSKYRETGELFF. The CDR3 DNA sequence: TGTGCCAGCAGCAAATACAGGGAGACCGGGGAGCTGTTTTTT.

The chain joins TRBV25-1 to TRBJ2-7, with 9 bases matching TRBD1. CDR3 length equals 15 residues. In germline, CDR1 is MGHDK, CDR2 SYGVNS. With 8 bases clipped from V and 5 bases from J, the junction kept 13 bases outside the gene matches. For the CDR3, the DNA is TGTGCCAGCGTAGGTAGGACAGGGGCCCGGGACGAGCAGTACTTC. This encodes CASVGRTGARDEQYF.

This clonotype was seen a few times. The rearrangement joins TRBV7-2 to TRBJ1-1; D is undetermined. V lost 5 bases, J lost 3 bases, and 22 bases lay in between. Germline CDR1 SGHTA, CDR2 FQGNSA. This CDR3 is 17 amino acids long. CDR3 coding DNA: TGTGCCAGCAGCCTAGTCCTCGAACGACTCGAACACACTGAAGCTTTCTTT. Translated: CASSLVLERLEHTEAFF.

The rearrangement links TRBV25-1 to TRBJ2-2; D is possibly TRBD1 or TRBD2 (5 bases each). The CDR3 totals 16 residues. Germline CDR1 and CDR2: MGHDK and SYGVNS. Trimming left V 9 bases short and J 4 bases short, with 21 bases between. The CDR3 loop reads CASSMTRKGRTGELFF. CDR3 bases: TGTGCCAGTAGTATGACACGGAAGGGACGCACCGGGGAGCTGTTTTTT.

In this sample, this clonotype turned up many times. The chain uses TRBV29-1 and TRBJ1-1; maybe TRBD1 (6 bases). The V and J ends lost 6 bases and 5 bases respectively, with 10 bases between them. CDR3 length: 11 amino acids. Germline CDR1 is SQVTM and CDR2 is ANQGSEA. CDR3 loop: CSVGGGTEAFF. CDR3 DNA sequence: TGCAGCGTAGGGGGTGGGACTGAAGCTTTCTTT.

The count of this clonotype is one. This rearrangement joins TRBV7-9 to TRBJ2-2; D perhaps matches TRBD2 (6 bases). Trimming cost V 6 bases and J 6 bases, with 23 bases left between them. This CDR3 has 17 residues. Germline assignment: CDR1 SEHNR and CDR2 FQNEAQ (reference sequence). CDR3 protein: CASSGFWSASAAGELFF. CDR3 nucleotides: TGTGCCAGCAGTGGTTTCTGGTCGGCTAGCGCAGCCGGGGAGCTGTTTTTT.

This clonotype occurred many times. A junction end diverges from the germline sequence, so it may reflect a read error. The chain joins TRBV20-1 to TRBJ1-1, with D perhaps TRBD1 (6 bases). CDR1 and CDR2 from the germline V gene are DFQATT and SNEGSKA (reference sequence). This CDR3 spans 13 amino acids. CDR3 region: CSARDDRLRSAFF. The CDR3 nucleotides read TGCAGTGCGAGAGACGACAGGCTAAGATCGGCTTTCTTT.

The rearrangement links TRBV2 to TRBJ2-5; D may be TRBD1 or TRBD2 (7 bases each). Germline V gives CDR1 SNHLY, CDR2 FYNNEI. Trimming pared 7 bases from V and 1 base from J, leaving 19 bases between. The CDR3 is made up of 16 amino acids. The CDR3 DNA is TGTGCCAGCACCCCGAGGGGAGGGGGCTCCCAAGAGACCCAGTACTTC. This sequence encodes CASTPRGGGSQETQYF. Full variable domain (remainder filled in from reference TRBV2 and TRBJ2-5): EPEVTQTPSHQVTQMGQEVILRCVPISNHLYFYWYRQILGQKVEFLVSFYNNEISEKSEIFDDQFSVERPDGSNFTLKIRSTKLEDSAMYFCASTPRGGGSQETQYFGPGTRLLVL.

This clonotype showed up just a few times. A much larger clone sits a single nucleotide away, making a read error possible. V and J are TRBV24-1 and TRBJ2-5; TRBD2 agrees at 14 bases. CDR3 length equals 16 residues. Germline CDR1 reads KGHDR; CDR2 reads SFDVKD. The CDR3 region is CASSDPGLAGEETQYF. The CDR3 DNA reads TGTGCCAGCAGTGATCCGGGACTAGCGGGGGAAGAGACCCAGTACTTC.

The table lists this clonotype with many counts. V and J are TRBV10-3 and TRBJ2-2; tentative D call: TRBD1 (6 bases). V was trimmed by 8 bases and J by 3 bases, leaving 10 bases between them. In germline, CDR1 is ENHRY, CDR2 SYGVKD. The CDR3 has 13 residues. CDR3 sequence reads: CAISWTDTGELFF. The CDR3 coding sequence is TGTGCCATCTCTTGGACAGACACCGGGGAGCTGTTTTTT.

The chain combines TRBV7-9 with TRBJ2-7; 10 positions agree with TRBD2. Germline V gene data show CDR1 as SEHNR and CDR2 as FQNEAQ (reference sequence). The CDR3 runs 18 residues. V lost 6 bases and J lost 3; bases outside the gene matches: 17. The CDR3 coding sequence is TGTGCCAGCAGGGGAAGGGGGTCCGGGACTAGCGACTACTACGAGCAGTACTTC. Translating gives CASRGRGSGTSDYYEQYF.